This paragraph reports one TCR beta chain. Its target is not known. The authors used template switching to add a universal primer site and gave cDNA unique molecular identifiers. TCRdb called the 5' RACE reads again in MiXCR, with one record for every CDR3 protein. The sample carries hundreds of thousands of distinct CDR3 sequences, 5.5% to 6.5% recorded once. This specimen comes from a study of identical twins. CDR3 length: 17 residues. V gave up 0 bases and J gave up 7 bases; unmatched junction bases: 9. CDR1 and CDR2 (germline): LGHNA, YSLEER. General observations from the study: Cord blood beta clonotypes present at high abundance carried fewer insertions; no such pattern appeared in memory repertoires.

This chain uses TRBV4-3 with TRBJ2-1; 10 positions match TRBD2. The TCR was taken from a man aged 18 to 29 in good health. The sequencing sample was made of naive T cells sorted from blood. CDR3 nucleotide sequence: TGCGCCAGCAGCCAAGATTTGCCTAGCGGGAGCCTGAATGAGCAGTTCTTC. Residues: CASSQDLPSGSLNEQFF.